Each of the 19 T cell receptor beta chains below was sequenced from the same sample in a study of shared clonotypes between healthy human individuals. Data came from immunoSEQ multiplex PCR; TCRdb stores just in-frame clones and leaves some out. The table includes hundreds of thousands of clones, around 96% detected once. As defined, naive CD8 cells were CD45RO-negative and positively selected for CCR7, with terminally differentiated effector memory CD45RA+ cells excluded. The sequenced sample consisted of naive CD8+ T cells sorted from blood. These receptors were obtained from a young woman in good health.

V and J are TRBV19 and TRBJ2-7, with 10 bases fitting TRBD2. Losses at the gene ends were 2 bases for V and 6 bases for J; bases not matched to a gene: 1. Germline loops: CDR1 LNHDA, CDR2 SQIVND (reference sequence). The CDR3 consists of 13 residues. Here the CDR3 DNA reads TGTGCCAGTAGTATACTAGCGGGAGCCGAGCAGTACTTC. Its protein product is CASSILAGAEQYF.

V usage is TRBV7-9 and J usage is TRBJ1-4, with 7 bases matching TRBD1. CDR1 SEHNR and CDR2 FQNEAQ come from the germline V gene (reference sequence). CDR3 length: 15 residues. V dropped 5 bases and J dropped 5; count of bases not matched to a gene: 8. CDR3 sequence: CASSLTDRINEKLFF. For the CDR3, the DNA is TGTGCCAGCAGCCTAACGGACAGGATAAATGAAAAACTGTTTTTT. The variable domain in full, with the rest retrieved from reference TRBV7-9 and TRBJ1-4, is DTGVSQNPRHKITKRGQNVTFRCDPISEHNRLYWYRQTLGQGPEFLTYFQNEAQLEKSRLLSDRFSAERPKGSFSTLEIQRTEQGDSAMYLCASSLTDRINEKLFFGSGTQLSVL.

Comments on this clone: This specimen includes other DNA sequences encoding the same CDR3. V and J are TRBV9 and TRBJ2-3; D is possibly TRBD2 (6 bases). Trimming took 0 bases from V and 2 from J, leaving 7 bases between them. Germline V gene data show CDR1 as SGDLS and CDR2 as YYNGEE. The CDR3 extends over 14 amino acids. CDR3 amino acids: CASSVGGDTDTQYF. DNA for the CDR3: TGTGCCAGCAGCGTAGGCGGGGACACAGATACGCAGTATTTT.

The CDR3 coding sequence is TGTGCCAGCAGCAAGGGGTCCTCCAACCACGAGCAGTACTTC. Its translation: CASSKGSSNHEQYF. This rearrangement joins TRBV7-9 to TRBJ2-7; tentatively, D is TRBD1 (5 bases). This CDR3 spans 14 amino acids. V was shortened by 5 bases and J by 5 bases, with 16 bases between the two germline ends. Germline V gene data show CDR1 as SEHNR and CDR2 as FQNEAQ (reference sequence). Together with reference TRBV7-9 and TRBJ2-7, the CDR3 gives the full variable domain: DTGVSQNPRHKITKRGQNVTFRCDPISEHNRLYWYRQTLGQGPEFLTYFQNEAQLEKSRLLSDRFSAERPKGSFSTLEIQRTEQGDSAMYLCASSKGSSNHEQYFGPGTRLTVT.

The chain couples TRBV4-2 to TRBJ2-2; 7 bases map to TRBD2. V trimming: 4 bases; J trimming: 4 bases; junction bases outside the gene matches: 6. CDR1 is LGHNA and CDR2 is YNFKEQ in the germline V gene. The CDR3 sequence is 15 residues long. CDR3 amino acids: CASSPGLDPTGELFF. DNA for the CDR3: TGTGCCAGCAGCCCCGGACTAGATCCCACCGGGGAGCTGTTTTTT.

The chain couples TRBV6-5 to TRBJ2-1; D not resolved. This CDR3 is 15 amino acids long. CDR1 and CDR2 from the germline V gene are MNHEY and SVGAGI. Trimming stripped 0 bases from V and 8 bases from J, with 14 bases between. The CDR3 DNA reads as TGTGCCAGCAGTTACTCAGCAGAGGCGGACCATGAGCAGTTCTTC. The encoded protein is CASSYSAEADHEQFF.

The chain has TRBV15 and TRBJ2-1; 9 nucleotides match TRBD2. Germline loops: CDR1 LNHNV, CDR2 YYDKDF (reference sequence). V lost 3 bases and J lost 4; bases outside the gene matches: 4. There are 15 residues in the CDR3. Here the CDR3 DNA reads TGTGCCACCAGCAGTAGCGGGAGTCCATACAATGAGCAGTTCTTC. Translation gives CATSSSGSPYNEQFF.

The chain couples TRBV2 to TRBJ1-4, with D hard to call. CDR3 size: 11 residues. The ends were cut back, 4 bases at V and 12 bases at J, with 9 bases in the middle. Germline CDR1 and CDR2: SNHLY and FYNNEI. The CDR3 here is CASSVSEELFF. The DNA of the CDR3 is TGTGCCAGCAGTGTCAGCGAAGAACTGTTTTTT.

V and J are TRBV2 and TRBJ2-2; maybe TRBD1 (6 bases). Germline values: CDR1 SNHLY, CDR2 FYNNEI. CDR3 length: 12 amino acids. The ends were cut back, 4 bases at V and 7 bases at J, with 7 bases in the middle. CDR3 nucleotide sequence: TGTGCCAGCAGTGCCAGGGGCGGGGAGCTGTTTTTT. Protein product: CASSARGGELFF. Based on the CDR3 plus reference TRBV2 and TRBJ2-2, the full variable domain is EPEVTQTPSHQVTQMGQEVILRCVPISNHLYFYWYRQILGQKVEFLVSFYNNEISEKSEIFDDQFSVERPDGSNFTLKIRSTKLEDSAMYFCASSARGGELFFGEGSRLTVL.

The CDR3 here is CASSPTSGRPNTGELFF. DNA for the CDR3: TGTGCCAGCAGTCCTACTAGCGGGAGGCCGAACACCGGGGAGCTGTTTTTT. The chain is built from TRBV27 and TRBJ2-2; 12 bases are shared with TRBD2. CDR1 and CDR2 from the germline V gene are MNHEY and SMNVEV (reference sequence). The CDR3 covers 17 residues. J was trimmed by 0 bases and V by 5 bases; bases with no gene match: 4.

The gene calls are TRBV9 and TRBJ2-7; 7 bases agree with TRBD2. Losses at the gene ends were 0 bases for V and 5 bases for J; bases not matched to a gene: 2. The germline CDR1 and CDR2 sequences are SGDLS and YYNGEE. The CDR3 runs to 13 residues. The CDR3, as DNA: TGTGCCAGCAGCGTAGAGGCGGGAGACGAGCAGTACTTC. The encoded protein is CASSVEAGDEQYF. Full variable domain (rest looked up from reference TRBV9 and TRBJ2-7): DSGVTQTPKHLITATGQRVTLRCSPRSGDLSVYWYQQSLDQGLQFLIQYYNGEERAKGNILERFSAQQFPDLHSELNLSSLELGDSALYFCASSVEAGDEQYFGPGTRLTVT.

V usage is TRBV5-6 and J usage is TRBJ1-1, with D tentatively TRBD1 (5 bases). V was clipped by 4 bases and J by 1 base, with 17 bases between them. Germline V CDR1 and CDR2: SGHDT, YYEEEE. The CDR3 extends over 16 amino acids. The CDR3 bases are TGTGCCAGCAGCAGGGTCTACATCGGGGCGAACACTGAAGCTTTCTTT. Residues: CASSRVYIGANTEAFF.

The count of this clone is one. This chain connects TRBV27 to TRBJ2-7, with D possibly being TRBD2 (6 bases). The CDR3 extends over 16 amino acids. V was shortened by 3 bases and J by 3 bases, with 18 bases between the two germline ends. The germline CDR1 and CDR2 sequences are MNHEY and SMNVEV (reference sequence). CDR3 amino acids: CASSFQPSLRGYEQYF. As DNA, the CDR3 is TGTGCCAGCAGTTTCCAGCCCAGTTTGCGGGGCTACGAGCAGTACTTC.

The rearrangement uses TRBV4-1 and TRBJ2-1, with D tentatively TRBD2 (6 bases). This CDR3 is 14 amino acids long. Germline-derived CDR1 and CDR2 are MGHRA and YSYEKL. V lost 0 bases and J lost 6, with 9 bases in between. CDR3 nucleotide sequence: TGCGCCAGCAGCCAAGAGGGAGGTGGCAATGAGCAGTTCTTC. This encodes CASSQEGGGNEQFF.

V usage is TRBV4-1 and J usage is TRBJ2-7, with D possibly matching TRBD1 (6 bases). Germline CDR1 MGHRA, CDR2 YSYEKL. CDR3 length equals 13 residues. V was shortened by 3 bases and J by 2 bases, with 8 bases between the two germline ends. CDR3 residues: CASSHTGTYEQYF. The CDR3 DNA follows: TGCGCCAGCAGCCATACAGGGACCTACGAGCAGTACTTC.

The chain links TRBV19 to TRBJ2-1; 7 bases match TRBD2. Germline CDR1 reads LNHDA; CDR2 reads SQIVND (reference sequence). The CDR3 length is 16 residues. V was clipped by 3 bases and J by 4 bases; unmatched bases: 9. The chain's CDR3 is CASSMGGRRMYNEQFF. The CDR3 DNA reads TGTGCCAGTAGTATGGGAGGGAGGAGGATGTACAATGAGCAGTTCTTC.

This rearrangement joins TRBV28 to TRBJ2-2; D is unclear. CDR1 MDHEN and CDR2 SYDVKM come from the germline V gene. V was cut by 5 bases and J by 5 bases, with 15 bases left in between. The CDR3 spans 15 residues. The CDR3 reads CASSNRAPLTGELFF. CDR3 in DNA: TGTGCCAGCAGTAACCGGGCCCCCTTGACCGGGGAGCTGTTTTTT.

This clone was seen only once. The gene calls are TRBV28 and TRBJ1-1, with a weak D call TRBD1 (6 bases). CDR1 MDHEN and CDR2 SYDVKM come from the germline V gene. The CDR3 sequence is 16 residues long. Between the trimmed V and J ends, which lost 7 bases and 6 bases, there was a span of 24 bases. CDR3 amino acids: CASNLPPGQRPSEAFF. The CDR3 DNA reads TGTGCCAGCAACCTCCCCCCTGGACAGCGACCTTCTGAAGCTTTCTTT.

This clone was seen only once. This chain uses TRBV19 with TRBJ1-1; no clear D gene. Germline V gives CDR1 LNHDA, CDR2 SQIVND (reference sequence). The CDR3 sequence is 16 residues long. The V gene lost 0 bases and the J gene lost 3 bases, with 14 bases spanning the gap. Here the CDR3 DNA reads TGTGCCAGTAGTATAGACTCCGGGTCGCTTTACACTGAAGCTTTCTTT. It yields the protein CASSIDSGSLYTEAFF. The variable domain in full, completed from reference TRBV19 and TRBJ1-1, reads DGGITQSPKYLFRKEGQNVTLSCEQNLNHDAMYWYRQDPGQGLRLIYYSQIVNDFQKGDIAEGYSVSREKKESFPLTVTSAQKNPTAFYLCASSIDSGSLYTEAFFGQGTRLTVV.